This T cell receptor (beta chain) was recovered during a study of T cells in Graves' hyperthyroidism and ophthalmopathy. Amplification yielded TCR beta CDR3 regions, with RNA transcripts as the source. HTBI primers were the set used in a first-round RT-PCR of the TCR CDR3. TCRdb re-called the multiplex PCR reads through MiXCR, storing one row per CDR3 protein. The sample carries about 360,000 distinct CDR3 sequences, approximately 13% recorded once. CDR1 is MNHEY, CDR2 SMNVEV, per germline (reference sequence). V was pared by 4 bases and J by 1 base, with 14 bases between. This CDR3 comprises 16 residues. This clonotype was seen ten or more times.

The clonotype originates from a woman between 18 and 29 years old with Graves' hyperthyroidism. The chain links TRBV27 to TRBJ1-3; tentatively, D is TRBD1 (5 bases). Material for sequencing was blood. In DNA form, the CDR3 reads TGTGCCAGCAGTTCGGGGGGTCTACCGTCTGGAAACACCATATATTTT. Its translation is CASSSGGLPSGNTIYF.